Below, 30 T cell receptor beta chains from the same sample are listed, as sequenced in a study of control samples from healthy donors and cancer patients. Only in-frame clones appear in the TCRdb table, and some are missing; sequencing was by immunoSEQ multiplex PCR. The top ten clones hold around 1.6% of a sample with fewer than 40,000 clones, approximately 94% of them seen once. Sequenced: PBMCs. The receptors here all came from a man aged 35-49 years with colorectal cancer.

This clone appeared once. This chain's CDR3 is CARPGLGYTF. DNA for the CDR3: TGTGCCAGGCCAGGACTGGGCTACACCTTC. The chain couples TRBV21-1 to TRBJ1-2. TRBV21-1 is recorded as a pseudogene. The CDR3 is 10 residues long.

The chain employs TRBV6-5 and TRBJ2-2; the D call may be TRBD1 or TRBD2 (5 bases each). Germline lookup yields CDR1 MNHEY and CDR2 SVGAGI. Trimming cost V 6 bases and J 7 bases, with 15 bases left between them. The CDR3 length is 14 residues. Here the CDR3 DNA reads TGTGCCAGCAGGACCGGGACCTTTGGCGGGGAGCTGTTTTTT. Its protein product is CASRTGTFGGELFF.

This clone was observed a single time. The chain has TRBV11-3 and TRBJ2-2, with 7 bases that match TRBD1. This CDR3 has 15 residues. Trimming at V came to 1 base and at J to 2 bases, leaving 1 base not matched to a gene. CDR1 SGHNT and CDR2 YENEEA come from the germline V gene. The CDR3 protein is CASSLAGGNTGELFF. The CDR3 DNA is TGTGCCAGCAGCTTAGCAGGGGGTAACACCGGGGAGCTGTTTTTT.

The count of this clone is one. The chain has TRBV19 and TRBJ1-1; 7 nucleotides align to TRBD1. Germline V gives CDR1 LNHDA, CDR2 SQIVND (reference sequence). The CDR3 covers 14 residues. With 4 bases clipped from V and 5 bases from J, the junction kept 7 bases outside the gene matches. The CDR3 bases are TGTGCCAGTAGTACTAATTACAGGGGTACTGAAGCTTTCTTT. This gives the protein CASSTNYRGTEAFF. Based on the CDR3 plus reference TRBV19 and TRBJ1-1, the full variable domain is DGGITQSPKYLFRKEGQNVTLSCEQNLNHDAMYWYRQDPGQGLRLIYYSQIVNDFQKGDIAEGYSVSREKKESFPLTVTSAQKNPTAFYLCASSTNYRGTEAFFGQGTRLTVV.

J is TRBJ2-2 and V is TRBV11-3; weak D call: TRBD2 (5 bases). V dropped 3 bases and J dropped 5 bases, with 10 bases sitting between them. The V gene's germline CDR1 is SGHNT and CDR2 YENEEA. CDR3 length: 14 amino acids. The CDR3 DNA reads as TGTGCCAGCAGCTTGGTGCGGGCAACCGGGGAGCTGTTTTTT. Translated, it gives CASSLVRATGELFF. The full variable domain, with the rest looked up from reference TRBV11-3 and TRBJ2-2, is EAGVVQSPRYKIIEKKQPVAFWCNPISGHNTLYWYLQNLGQGPELLIRYENEEAVDDSQLPKDRFSAERLKGVDSTLKIQPAELGDSAVYLCASSLVRATGELFFGEGSRLTVL.

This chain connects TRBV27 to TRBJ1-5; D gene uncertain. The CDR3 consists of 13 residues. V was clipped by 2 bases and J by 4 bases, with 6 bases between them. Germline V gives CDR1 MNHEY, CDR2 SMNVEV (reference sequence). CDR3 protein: CASSLRENQPQHF. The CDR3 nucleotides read TGTGCCAGCAGTTTAAGGGAAAATCAGCCCCAGCATTTT.

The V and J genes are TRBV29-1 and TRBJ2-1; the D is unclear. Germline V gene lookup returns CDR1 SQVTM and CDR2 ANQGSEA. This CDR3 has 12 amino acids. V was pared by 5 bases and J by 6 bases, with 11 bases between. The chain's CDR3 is CSVRHLGNEQFF. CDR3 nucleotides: TGCAGCGTTCGACATTTGGGCAATGAGCAGTTCTTC.

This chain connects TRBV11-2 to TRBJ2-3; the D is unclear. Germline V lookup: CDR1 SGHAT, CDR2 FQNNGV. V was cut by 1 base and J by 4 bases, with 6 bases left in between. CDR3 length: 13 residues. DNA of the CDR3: TGTGCCAGCAGCTTAGCCGGTTCAGATACGCAGTATTTT. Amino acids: CASSLAGSDTQYF.

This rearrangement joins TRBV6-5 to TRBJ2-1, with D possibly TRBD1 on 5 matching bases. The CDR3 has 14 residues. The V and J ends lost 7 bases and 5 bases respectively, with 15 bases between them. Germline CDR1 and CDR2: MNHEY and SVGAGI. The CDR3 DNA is TGTGCCAGCACCCGAACAAGGGGAAACAATGAGCAGTTCTTC. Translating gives CASTRTRGNNEQFF.

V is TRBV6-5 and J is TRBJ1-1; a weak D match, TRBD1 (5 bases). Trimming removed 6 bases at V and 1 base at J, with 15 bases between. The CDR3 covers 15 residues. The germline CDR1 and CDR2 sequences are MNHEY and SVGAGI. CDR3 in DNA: TGTGCCAGCAGGGGGCGTGGAGGAACGAACACTGAAGCTTTCTTT. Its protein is CASRGRGGTNTEAFF.

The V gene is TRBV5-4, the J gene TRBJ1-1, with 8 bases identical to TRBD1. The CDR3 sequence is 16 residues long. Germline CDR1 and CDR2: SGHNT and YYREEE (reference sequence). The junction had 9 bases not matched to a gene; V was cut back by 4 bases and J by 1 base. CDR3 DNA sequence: TGTGCCAGCAGCCCAATATGGACAGGGCCGAACACTGAAGCTTTCTTT. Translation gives CASSPIWTGPNTEAFF.

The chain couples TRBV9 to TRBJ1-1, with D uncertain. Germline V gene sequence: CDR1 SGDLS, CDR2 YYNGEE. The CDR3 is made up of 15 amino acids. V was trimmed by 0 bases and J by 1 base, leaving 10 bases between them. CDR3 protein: CASSVDGAPNTEAFF. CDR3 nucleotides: TGTGCCAGCAGCGTAGATGGCGCCCCGAACACTGAAGCTTTCTTT.

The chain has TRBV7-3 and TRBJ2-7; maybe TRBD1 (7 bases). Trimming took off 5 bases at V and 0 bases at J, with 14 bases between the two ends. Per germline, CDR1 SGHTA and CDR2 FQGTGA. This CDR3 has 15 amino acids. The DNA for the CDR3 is TGTGCCAGCAGCCCAGGGGGGACAACCTCCTACGAGCAGTACTTC. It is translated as CASSPGGTTSYEQYF.

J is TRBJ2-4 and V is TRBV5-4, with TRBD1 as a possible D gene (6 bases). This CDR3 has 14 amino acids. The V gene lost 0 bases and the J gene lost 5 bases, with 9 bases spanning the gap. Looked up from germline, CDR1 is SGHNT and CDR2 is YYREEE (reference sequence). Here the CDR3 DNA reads TGTGCCAGCAGCTTGGGGGGGCGGGAAAACATTCAGTACTTC. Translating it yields CASSLGGRENIQYF.

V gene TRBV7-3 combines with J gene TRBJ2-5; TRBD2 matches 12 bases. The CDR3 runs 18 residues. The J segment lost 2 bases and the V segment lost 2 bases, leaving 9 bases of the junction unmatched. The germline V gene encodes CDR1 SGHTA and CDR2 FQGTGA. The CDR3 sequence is CASSLSSGGASGQETQYF. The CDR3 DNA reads TGTGCCAGCAGCTTATCTAGCGGGGGGGCCTCAGGACAAGAGACCCAGTACTTC.

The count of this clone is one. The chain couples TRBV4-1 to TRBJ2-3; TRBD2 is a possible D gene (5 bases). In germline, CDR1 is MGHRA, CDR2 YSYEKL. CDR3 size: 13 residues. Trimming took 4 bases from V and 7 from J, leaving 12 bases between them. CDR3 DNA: TGCGCCAGCAGCCCCGCCAGCGGAAATACGCAGTATTTT. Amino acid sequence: CASSPASGNTQYF.

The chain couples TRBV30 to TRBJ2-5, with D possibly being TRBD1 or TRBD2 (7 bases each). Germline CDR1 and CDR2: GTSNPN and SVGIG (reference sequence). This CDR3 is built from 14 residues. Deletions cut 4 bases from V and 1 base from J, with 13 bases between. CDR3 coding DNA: TGTGCCTGGAACAGGGGAGGGGCCCAAGAGACCCAGTACTTC. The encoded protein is CAWNRGGAQETQYF.

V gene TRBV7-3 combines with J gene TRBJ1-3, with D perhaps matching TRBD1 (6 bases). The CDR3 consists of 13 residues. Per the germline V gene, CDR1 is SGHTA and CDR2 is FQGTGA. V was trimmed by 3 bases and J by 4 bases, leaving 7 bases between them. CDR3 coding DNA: TGTGCCAGCAGCTTTGGACAGGGAAACACCATATATTTT. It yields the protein CASSFGQGNTIYF.

The CDR3 DNA reads TGCACCAGCAGCCAAGATCTGAATAACCGGACAGACGCAACTAATGAAAAACTGTTTTTT. It encodes CTSSQDLNNRTDATNEKLFF. The V call is TRBV1, the J call TRBJ1-4; the table names TRBD1, a call not compared with the DNA. TRBV1 is described as a pseudogene. The CDR3 contains 20 residues.

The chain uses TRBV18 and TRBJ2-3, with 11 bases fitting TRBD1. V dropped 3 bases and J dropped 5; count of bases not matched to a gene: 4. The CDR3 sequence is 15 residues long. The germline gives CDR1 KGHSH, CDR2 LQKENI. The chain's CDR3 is CASSPGQGGRDTQYF. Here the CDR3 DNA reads TGTGCCAGCTCACCGGGACAGGGGGGAAGAGATACGCAGTATTTT.

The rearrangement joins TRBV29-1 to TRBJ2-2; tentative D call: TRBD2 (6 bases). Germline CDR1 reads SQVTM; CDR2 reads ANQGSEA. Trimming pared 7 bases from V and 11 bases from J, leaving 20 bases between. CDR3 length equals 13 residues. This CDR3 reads CSARRDSQGELFF. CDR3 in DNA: TGCAGCGCCCGCCGGGACTCCCAAGGAGAGCTGTTTTTT.

The CDR3 DNA reads TGTGCCAGCAGCTTAAGGGGCTCAGGGAACACTGAAGCTTTCTTT. The encoded protein is CASSLRGSGNTEAFF. The V and J genes are TRBV13 and TRBJ1-1, with D possibly being TRBD1 (5 bases). Germline V gene lookup returns CDR1 PRHDT and CDR2 FYEKMQ (reference sequence). The CDR3 contains 15 residues. V was trimmed by 2 bases and J by 1 base, leaving 11 bases between them.

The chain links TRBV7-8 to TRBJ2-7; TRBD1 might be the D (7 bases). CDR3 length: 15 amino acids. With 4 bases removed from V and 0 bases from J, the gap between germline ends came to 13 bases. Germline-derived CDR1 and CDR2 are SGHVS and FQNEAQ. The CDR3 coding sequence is TGTGCCAGCAGCTCTCCGCGGGACAGCTCCTACGAGCAGTACTTC. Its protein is CASSSPRDSSYEQYF.

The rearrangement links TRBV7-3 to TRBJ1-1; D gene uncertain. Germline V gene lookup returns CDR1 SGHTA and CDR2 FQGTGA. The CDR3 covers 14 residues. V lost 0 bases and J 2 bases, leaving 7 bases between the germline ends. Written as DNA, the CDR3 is TGTGCCAGCAGCTTAACTGGGGTTAACACTGAAGCTTTCTTT. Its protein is CASSLTGVNTEAFF. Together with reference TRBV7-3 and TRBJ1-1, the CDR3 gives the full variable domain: GAGVSQTPSNKVTEKGKYVELRCDPISGHTALYWYRQSLGQGPEFLIYFQGTGAADDSGLPNDRFFAVRPEGSVSTLKIQRTERGDSAVYLCASSLTGVNTEAFFGQGTRLTVV.

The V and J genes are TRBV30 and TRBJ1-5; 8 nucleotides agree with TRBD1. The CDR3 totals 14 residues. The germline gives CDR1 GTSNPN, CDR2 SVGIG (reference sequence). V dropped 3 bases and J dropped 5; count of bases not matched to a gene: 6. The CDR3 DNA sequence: TGTGCCTGGAGCACAGGGGGGGTATATCAGCCCCAGCATTTT. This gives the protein CAWSTGGVYQPQHF.

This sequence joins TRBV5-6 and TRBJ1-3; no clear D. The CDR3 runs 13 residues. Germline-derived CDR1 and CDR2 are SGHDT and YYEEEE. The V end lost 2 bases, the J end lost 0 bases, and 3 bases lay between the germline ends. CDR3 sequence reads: CASSFSSGNTIYF. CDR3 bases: TGTGCCAGCAGCTTCAGCTCTGGAAACACCATATATTTT.

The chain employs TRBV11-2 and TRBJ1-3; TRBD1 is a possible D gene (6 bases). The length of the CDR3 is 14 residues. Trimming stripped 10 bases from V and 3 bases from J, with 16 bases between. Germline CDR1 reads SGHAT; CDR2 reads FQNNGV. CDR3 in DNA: TGTGCCACCCAACTGGGACACGATGGAAACACCATATATTTT. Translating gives CATQLGHDGNTIYF.

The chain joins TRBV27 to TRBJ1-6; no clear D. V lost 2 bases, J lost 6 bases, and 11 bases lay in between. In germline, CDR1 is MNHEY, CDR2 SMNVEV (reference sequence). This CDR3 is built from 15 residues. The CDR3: CASSLQPTGNSPLHF. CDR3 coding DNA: TGTGCCAGCAGTTTACAACCCACGGGTAATTCACCCCTCCACTTT.

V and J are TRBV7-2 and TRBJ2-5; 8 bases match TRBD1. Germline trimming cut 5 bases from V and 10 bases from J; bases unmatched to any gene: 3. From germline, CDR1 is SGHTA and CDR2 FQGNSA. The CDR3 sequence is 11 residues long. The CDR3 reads CASSPDRGQYF. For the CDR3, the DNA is TGTGCCAGCAGCCCTGACAGGGGCCAGTACTTC.

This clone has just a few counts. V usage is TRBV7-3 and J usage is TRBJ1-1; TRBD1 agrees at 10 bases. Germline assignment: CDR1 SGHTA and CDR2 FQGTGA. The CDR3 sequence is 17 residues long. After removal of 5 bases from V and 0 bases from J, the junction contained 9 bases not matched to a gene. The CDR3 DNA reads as TGTGCCAGCAGCCCGACCGGGACAGGGGTATTGAACACTGAAGCTTTCTTT. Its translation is CASSPTGTGVLNTEAFF.